Shown below are 5 T cell receptor beta chains from a single sample sequenced in a study of T cells in Graves' hyperthyroidism and ophthalmopathy. Template material for amplifying TCR beta CDR3 regions consisted of RNA transcripts. An initial round of RT-PCR targeting the TCR CDR3 relied on the HTBI primer set. TCRdb reprocessed the multiplex PCR reads with MiXCR, giving one entry per CDR3 protein. The table has 350,000 to 450,000 distinct CDR3 sequences, around 14% seen once. Sequencing was done on a sample of blood. Every receptor here comes from an older woman with Graves' hyperthyroidism.

This clonotype was detected ten times or more. The J gene is TRBJ2-4, the V gene TRBV12-3 or TRBV12-4; D is perhaps TRBD1 (5 bases). Trimming shortened V by 6 bases and J by 0 bases, and 12 bases separated the two germline ends. The CDR3 contains 15 residues. This chain's CDR3 is CASRPPQGAKNIQYF. The CDR3 region has the DNA TGTGCCAGCAGGCCCCCTCAGGGAGCCAAAAACATTCAGTACTTC.

This clonotype came up a few times. The chain carries TRBV6-1 and TRBJ1-5; D is possibly TRBD1 (6 bases). This CDR3 is 14 amino acids long. V was clipped by 8 bases and J by 2 bases, with 13 bases between them. Per germline, CDR1 MNHNS and CDR2 SASEGT. CDR3 loop: CASETGSGNQPQHF. Here the CDR3 DNA reads TGTGCCAGCGAAACAGGGAGCGGCAATCAGCCCCAGCATTTT.

This clonotype appeared many times. The chain joins TRBV9 to TRBJ2-7; 10 bases agree with TRBD1. This CDR3 contains 16 residues. V shed 4 bases and J 1 base; nucleotides not matched to a gene: 8. Germline CDR1 reads SGDLS; CDR2 reads YYNGEE. The CDR3 nucleotides are TGTGCCAGCAGCCCCAGTCTGGGACAGGGGTCCTACGAGCAGTACTTC. This codes for CASSPSLGQGSYEQYF. Filled out from reference TRBV9 and TRBJ2-7, the complete variable domain reads DSGVTQTPKHLITATGQRVTLRCSPRSGDLSVYWYQQSLDQGLQFLIQYYNGEERAKGNILERFSAQQFPDLHSELNLSSLELGDSALYFCASSPSLGQGSYEQYFGPGTRLTVT.

V usage is TRBV7-3 and J usage is TRBJ2-1, with 10 bases identical to TRBD2. The CDR3 covers 15 residues. V shed 5 bases and J 2 bases; nucleotides not matched to a gene: 3. Germline CDR1 and CDR2: SGHTA and FQGTGA. The DNA for the CDR3 is TGTGCCAGCAGCATTACTAGCGGGACCTACAATGAGCAGTTCTTC. Translating gives CASSITSGTYNEQFF.

This clonotype was observed a few times. CDR3 amino acids: CASSSGTSGIDYNEQFF. DNA for the CDR3: TGCGCCAGCAGCTCAGGGACTAGCGGGATTGACTACAATGAGCAGTTCTTC. The genes are TRBV5-1 and TRBJ2-1; 13 bases map to TRBD2. Germline lookup yields CDR1 SGHRS and CDR2 YFSETQ. The V segment lost 3 bases and the J segment 3 bases; nucleotides outside the gene matches: 6. The CDR3 has 17 amino acids. Complete variable domain (other parts from reference TRBV5-1 and TRBJ2-1): KAGVTQTPRYLIKTRGQQVTLSCSPISGHRSVSWYQQTPGQGLQFLFEYFSETQRNKGNFPGRFSGRQFSNSRSEMNVSTLELGDSALYLCASSSGTSGIDYNEQFFGPGTRLTVL.